This TCR beta chain is from a study of regulatory T cells in long-lasting Graves disease. Findings and limits, study-wide: The study found TRBV28, TRBJ1-2 and TRBJ2-5 favored in persistent disease. Persistent patients shared more public clonotypes (approximately 2,700) than newly diagnosed patients (around 1,000).

About this clonotype: As yet, its antigen is unknown.

HTBI primers from iRepertoire and Arm-PCR of CDR3 regions yielded the TCR beta libraries. In TCRdb, the multiplex PCR reads were re-called with MiXCR into one record per CDR3 protein. This sample carries over 500,000 distinct CDR3 sequences, about 16% of them seen once, and the ten largest clones take about 12%. Time point specified: newly diagnosed GD, antithyroid drugs for less than 3 months. PBMC-extracted RNA yielded the TCR library. Investigators report Graves' disease was diagnosed under American Thyroid Association guidelines. The CDR3 runs to 12 residues. CDR1 SGHDT and CDR2 YYEEEE come from the germline V gene. With 4 bases removed from V and 7 bases from J, the gap between germline ends came to 11 bases. The sample also formed part of further work on T cells in Graves' hyperthyroidism and ophthalmopathy. That source reports: The model forecast ophthalmopathy, anticipating it by a median around 6.4 months before onset.

The origin of this receptor is a man aged 18 to 35 with Graves disease. The chain is built from TRBV5-6 and TRBJ2-5, with D possibly being TRBD1 or TRBD2 (5 bases each). The sample was peripheral blood mononuclear cells (PBMCs), taken at new diagnosis, from a patient treated with antithyroid drugs. In DNA form, the CDR3 reads TGTGCCAGCAGCGGGCCGGGACGGACCCAGTACTTC. It codes for CASSGPGRTQYF.